This entry describes one T cell receptor (beta chain). Its target antigen remains unknown. No base quality values were provided; no much bigger clone lies one nucleotide off. The source of the sample is a study of blood T cell repertoires in COVID-19 (dated by TCRdb to 2018 to 2020). Regarding the complete study: The collaborator samples originated in the United States, Italy and Spain and spanned the acute and convalescent phases of COVID-19. Samples were obtained from the ongoing ImmuneRACE study (first 160 participants) and from 950 to 1,500 subjects provided by 6 global collaborators. Where HLA class I and class II types were available, the types were taken from metadata supplied by the sample provider, not from assay-based typing. The material from the prospective study consisted of cDNA or gDNA derived from T cells, B-cell-depleted T cells, or PBMCs. Sample metadata almost always included a de-identified subject ID, COVID-19 status, age in years and sex. The repertoires were made available in a free public database intended to serve as a resource for research on the immune response to SARS-CoV-2. Subjects who had been exposed to COVID-19, were actively infected with it, or had recovered from it provided the deeply sampled blood TCRbeta repertoires that made up the dataset.

At the junction V is shortened by 6 bases and J by 1 base, with 12 bases in between. CDR1 SNHLY and CDR2 FYNNEI are derived from the germline V gene. There are 14 amino acids in the CDR3, from cysteine to phenylalanine inclusive. Only the CDR3 part of the read is kept: 42 bases, read in frame from the first base. Participants in the prospective study were enrolled through a virtual design, were aged 18 to 89 years, and lived in under 25 United States geographic areas. To assign participants to cohorts, the prospective study relied on clinical history that participants themselves reported in a screening survey and a study questionnaire. Recovered participants in ImmuneRACE Cohort 3 were defined by two consecutive negative NP/OP PCR tests, clearance by a healthcare professional, or resolution of symptoms. Each participant in the prospective study had whole blood, serum and a nasopharyngeal or oropharyngeal swab collected by mobile phlebotomists. Additional blood draws and questionnaires over an approximately 2-month period could optionally be provided by prospective study participants. Prospective study blood samples were shipped either frozen or at room temperature before DNA extraction.

The immunoSEQ Assay, a bias-controlled multiplex PCR, was used to amplify TCRbeta CDR3 regions from genomic DNA. On the authors' methods: The number of nucleated cells in each sample was estimated by amplification of reference gene primers within the assay. To quantify the absolute abundance of each unique TCRbeta CDR3 rearrangement, sequence reads were collapsed and filtered. For each sample, productive Simpson clonality was calculated by taking the square root of Simpson's diversity index across productive rearrangements. In its TCRdb copy, this immuneACCESS table keeps in-frame sequences only and misses some clones. Where compared with another copy, unresolved V genes explain less than half of these, and the others have no known cause. The V and J calls and clone size come from that table; D and trimming were worked out from the DNA. This sample is represented by 310,000 or so clones; around 90% of them were singletons. The biggest ten clones account for around 8.9% of the sample.

Overall study results and their limits: The amount of clinical and demographic metadata varied by source and participant and was provided uncurated.

The sequenced material came from PBMCs or T cells enriched from blood (not recorded which). This chain is built from TRBV2 and TRBJ1-1, and TRBD1 may be the D gene, going by 6 matching bases. This receptor was taken from a woman in her late teens or twenties who had recovered from COVID-19. CDR3 protein: CASREGHENTEAFF. The nucleotides are TGTGCCAGCAGAGAGGGACACGAGAACACTGAAGCTTTCTTT.